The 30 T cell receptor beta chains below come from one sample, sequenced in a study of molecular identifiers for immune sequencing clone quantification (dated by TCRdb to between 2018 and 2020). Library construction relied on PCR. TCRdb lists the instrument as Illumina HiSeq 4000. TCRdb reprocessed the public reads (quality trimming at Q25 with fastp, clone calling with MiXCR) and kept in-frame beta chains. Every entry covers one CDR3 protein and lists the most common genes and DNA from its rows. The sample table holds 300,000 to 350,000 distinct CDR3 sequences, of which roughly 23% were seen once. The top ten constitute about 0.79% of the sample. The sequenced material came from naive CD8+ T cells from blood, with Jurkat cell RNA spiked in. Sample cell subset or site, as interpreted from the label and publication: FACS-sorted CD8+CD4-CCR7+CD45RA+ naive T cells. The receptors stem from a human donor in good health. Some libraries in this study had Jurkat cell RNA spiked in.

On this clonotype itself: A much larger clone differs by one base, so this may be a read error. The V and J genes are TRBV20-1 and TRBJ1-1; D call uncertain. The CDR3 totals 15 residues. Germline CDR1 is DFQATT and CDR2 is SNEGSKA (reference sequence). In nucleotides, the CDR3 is TGCAGTGCTAGCTTAGGTTACAGAGTGAACGCTGAAGCTTTCTTT. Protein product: CSASLGYRVNAEAFF.

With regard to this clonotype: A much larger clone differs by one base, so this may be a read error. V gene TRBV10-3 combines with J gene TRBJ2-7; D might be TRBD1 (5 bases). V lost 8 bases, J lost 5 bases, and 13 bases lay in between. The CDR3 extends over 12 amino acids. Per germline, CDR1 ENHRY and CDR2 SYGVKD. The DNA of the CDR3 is TGTGCCATCGATCAGCCAGGGAACGAGCAGTACTTC. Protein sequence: CAIDQPGNEQYF.

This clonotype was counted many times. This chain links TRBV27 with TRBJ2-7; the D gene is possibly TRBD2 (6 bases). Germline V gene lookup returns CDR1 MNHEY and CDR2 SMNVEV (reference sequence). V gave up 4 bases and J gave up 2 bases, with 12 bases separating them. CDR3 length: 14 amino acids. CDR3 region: CASSSGLTAYEQYF. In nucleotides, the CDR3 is TGTGCCAGCAGTTCAGGACTAACCGCCTACGAGCAGTACTTC.

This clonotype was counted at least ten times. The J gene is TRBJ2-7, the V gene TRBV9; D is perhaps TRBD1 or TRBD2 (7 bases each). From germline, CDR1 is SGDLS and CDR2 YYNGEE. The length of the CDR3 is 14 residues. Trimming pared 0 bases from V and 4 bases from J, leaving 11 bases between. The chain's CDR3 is CASSVGQGGYEQYF. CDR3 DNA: TGTGCCAGCAGCGTAGGGCAGGGGGGGTACGAGCAGTACTTC.

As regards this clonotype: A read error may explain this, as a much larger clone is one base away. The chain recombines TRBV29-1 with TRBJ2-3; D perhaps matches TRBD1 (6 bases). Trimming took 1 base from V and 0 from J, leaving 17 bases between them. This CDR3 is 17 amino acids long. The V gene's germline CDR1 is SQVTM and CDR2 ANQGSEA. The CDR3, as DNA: TGCAGCGTTGAAGGCCCCCCAGGGGCCACTAGCACAGATACGCAGTATTTT. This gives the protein CSVEGPPGATSTDTQYF.

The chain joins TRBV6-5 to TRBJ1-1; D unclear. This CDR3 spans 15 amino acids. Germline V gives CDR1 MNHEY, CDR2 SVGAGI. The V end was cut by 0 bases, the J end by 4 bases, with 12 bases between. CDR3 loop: CASSYSKGLSTEAFF. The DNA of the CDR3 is TGTGCCAGCAGTTACTCGAAGGGATTAAGCACTGAAGCTTTCTTT.

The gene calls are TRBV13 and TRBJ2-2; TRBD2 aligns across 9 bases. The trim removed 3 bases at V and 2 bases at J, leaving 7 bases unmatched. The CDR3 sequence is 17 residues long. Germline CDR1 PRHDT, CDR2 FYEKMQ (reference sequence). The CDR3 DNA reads TGTGCCAGCAGCTTTATTCTAGCGGGGATTAACACCGGGGAGCTGTTTTTT. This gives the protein CASSFILAGINTGELFF. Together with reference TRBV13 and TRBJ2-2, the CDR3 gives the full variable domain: AAGVIQSPRHLIKEKRETATLKCYPIPRHDTVYWYQQGPGQDPQFLISFYEKMQSDKGSIPDRFSAQQFSDYHSELNMSSLELGDSALYFCASSFILAGINTGELFFGEGSRLTVL.

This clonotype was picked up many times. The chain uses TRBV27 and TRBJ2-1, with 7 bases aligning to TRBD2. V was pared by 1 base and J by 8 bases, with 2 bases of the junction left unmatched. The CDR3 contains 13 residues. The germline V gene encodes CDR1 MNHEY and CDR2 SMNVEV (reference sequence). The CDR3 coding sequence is TGTGCCAGCAGTTTATATGGGGGGGATGAGCAGTTCTTC. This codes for CASSLYGGDEQFF.

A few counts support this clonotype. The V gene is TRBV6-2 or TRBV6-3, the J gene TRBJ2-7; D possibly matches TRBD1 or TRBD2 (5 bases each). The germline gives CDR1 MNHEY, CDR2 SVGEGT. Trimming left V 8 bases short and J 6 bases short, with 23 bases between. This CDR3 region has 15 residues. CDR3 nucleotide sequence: TGTGCCAGCTCCAGCGTCGGGGCGAGGGCATCCGAGCAGTACTTC. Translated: CASSSVGARASEQYF.

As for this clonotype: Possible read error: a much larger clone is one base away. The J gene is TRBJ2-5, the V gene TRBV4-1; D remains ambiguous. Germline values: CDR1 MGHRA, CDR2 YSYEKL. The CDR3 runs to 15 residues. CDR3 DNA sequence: TGCGCCAGCAGCCAAGTTGATAGCCGCGGCGAGACCCAGCACTTC. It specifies CASSQVDSRGETQHF.

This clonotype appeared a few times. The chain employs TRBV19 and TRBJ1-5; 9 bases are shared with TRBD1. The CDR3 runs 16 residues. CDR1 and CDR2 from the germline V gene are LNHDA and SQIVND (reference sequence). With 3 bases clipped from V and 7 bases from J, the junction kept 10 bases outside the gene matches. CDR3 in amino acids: CASSIGLTGGRQPQHF. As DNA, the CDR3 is TGTGCCAGTAGTATCGGCCTGACAGGGGGAAGGCAGCCCCAGCATTTT.

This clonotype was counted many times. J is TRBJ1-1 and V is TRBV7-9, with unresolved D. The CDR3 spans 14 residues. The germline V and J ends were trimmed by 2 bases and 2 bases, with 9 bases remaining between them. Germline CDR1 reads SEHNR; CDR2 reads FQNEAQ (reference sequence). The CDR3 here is CASSLIPGNTEAFF. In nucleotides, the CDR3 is TGTGCCAGCAGCTTAATCCCGGGTAACACTGAAGCTTTCTTT.

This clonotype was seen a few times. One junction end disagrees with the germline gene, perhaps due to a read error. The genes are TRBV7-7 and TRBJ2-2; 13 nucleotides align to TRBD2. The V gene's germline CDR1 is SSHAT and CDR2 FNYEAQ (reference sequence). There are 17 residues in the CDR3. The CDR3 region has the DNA TGTGCTAGCAGCAACGGACTAGCGGGAGTTCTCACCGGGGAGCTGTTTTTT. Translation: CASSNGLAGVLTGELFF.

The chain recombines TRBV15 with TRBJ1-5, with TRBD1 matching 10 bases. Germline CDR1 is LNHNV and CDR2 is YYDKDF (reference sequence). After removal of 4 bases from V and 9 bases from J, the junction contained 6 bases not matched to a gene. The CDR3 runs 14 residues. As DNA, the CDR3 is TGTGCCACCAGCACGGGACAGGGGTCATGGCCCCAGCATTTT. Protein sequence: CATSTGQGSWPQHF.

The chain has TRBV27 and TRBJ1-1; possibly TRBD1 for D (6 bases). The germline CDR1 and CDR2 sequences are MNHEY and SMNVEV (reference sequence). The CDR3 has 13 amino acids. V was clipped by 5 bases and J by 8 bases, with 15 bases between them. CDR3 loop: CASSPSGGREAFF. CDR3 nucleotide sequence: TGTGCCAGCAGTCCATCGGGGGGCCGGGAAGCTTTCTTT.

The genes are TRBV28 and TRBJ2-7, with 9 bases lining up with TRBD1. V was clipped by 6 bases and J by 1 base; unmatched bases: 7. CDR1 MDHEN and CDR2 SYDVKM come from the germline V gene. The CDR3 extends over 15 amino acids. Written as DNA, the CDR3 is TGTGCCAGCAGCATCAAACAGGGGGCGTCCTACGAGCAGTACTTC. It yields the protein CASSIKQGASYEQYF. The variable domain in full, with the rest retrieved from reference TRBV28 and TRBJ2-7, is DVKVTQSSRYLVKRTGEKVFLECVQDMDHENMFWYRQDPGLGLRLIYFSYDVKMKEKGDIPEGYSVSREKKERFSLILESASTNQTSMYLCASSIKQGASYEQYFGPGTRLTVT.

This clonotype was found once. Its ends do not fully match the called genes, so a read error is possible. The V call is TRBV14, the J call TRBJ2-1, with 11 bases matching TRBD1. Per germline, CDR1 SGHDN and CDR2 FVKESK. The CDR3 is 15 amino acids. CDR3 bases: TGTGCCAGCAGCCATCTTAGGACAGGGGGCGGTGAGCAGTCCTTC. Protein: CASSHLRTGGGEQSF.

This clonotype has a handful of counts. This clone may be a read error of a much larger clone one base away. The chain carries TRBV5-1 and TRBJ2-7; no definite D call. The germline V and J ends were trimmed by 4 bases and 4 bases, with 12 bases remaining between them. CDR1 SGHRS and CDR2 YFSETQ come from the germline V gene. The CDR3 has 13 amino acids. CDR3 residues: CASSLNGKYEQYF. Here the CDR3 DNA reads TGCGCCAGCAGCCTTAACGGAAAGTACGAGCAGTACTTC.

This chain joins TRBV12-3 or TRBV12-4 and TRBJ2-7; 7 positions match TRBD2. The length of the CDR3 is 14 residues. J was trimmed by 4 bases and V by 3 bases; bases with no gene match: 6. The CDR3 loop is CASSFSPGGYEQYF. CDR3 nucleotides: TGTGCCAGCAGTTTTTCCCCGGGGGGATACGAGCAGTACTTC.

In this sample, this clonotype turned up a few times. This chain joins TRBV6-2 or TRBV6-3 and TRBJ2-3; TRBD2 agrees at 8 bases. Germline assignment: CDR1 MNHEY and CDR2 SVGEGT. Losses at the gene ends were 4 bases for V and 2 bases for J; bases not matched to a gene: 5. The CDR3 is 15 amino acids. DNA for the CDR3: TGTGCCAGCAGTTTAGCGGGGAGAGTCACAGATACGCAGTATTTT. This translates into CASSLAGRVTDTQYF.

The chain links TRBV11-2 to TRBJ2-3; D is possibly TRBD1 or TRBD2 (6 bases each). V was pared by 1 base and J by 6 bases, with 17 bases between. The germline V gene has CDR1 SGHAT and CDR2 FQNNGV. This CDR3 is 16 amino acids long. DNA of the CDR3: TGTGCCAGCAGCTTAGGCGGGACAAACGCAGGGGATACGCAGTATTTT. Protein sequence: CASSLGGTNAGDTQYF.

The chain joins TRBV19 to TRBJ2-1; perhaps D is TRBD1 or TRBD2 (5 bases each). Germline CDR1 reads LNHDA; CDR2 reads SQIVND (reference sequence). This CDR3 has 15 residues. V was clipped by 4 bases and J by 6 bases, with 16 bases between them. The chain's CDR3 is CASSNPGASGNEQFF. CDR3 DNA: TGTGCCAGTAGTAACCCCGGGGCCTCCGGCAATGAGCAGTTCTTC.

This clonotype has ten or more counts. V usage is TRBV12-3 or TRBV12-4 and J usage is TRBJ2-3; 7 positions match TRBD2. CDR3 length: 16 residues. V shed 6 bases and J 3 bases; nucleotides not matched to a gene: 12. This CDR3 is CASRDAAGSGTDTQYF. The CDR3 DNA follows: TGTGCCAGCAGAGATGCAGCGGGAAGTGGAACAGATACGCAGTATTTT.

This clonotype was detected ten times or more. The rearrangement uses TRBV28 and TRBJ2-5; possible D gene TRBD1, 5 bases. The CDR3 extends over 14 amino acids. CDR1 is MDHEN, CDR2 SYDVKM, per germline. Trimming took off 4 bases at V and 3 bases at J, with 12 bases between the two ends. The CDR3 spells CASSSSPTEETQYF. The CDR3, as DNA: TGTGCCAGCAGTTCCTCTCCGACAGAAGAGACCCAGTACTTC.

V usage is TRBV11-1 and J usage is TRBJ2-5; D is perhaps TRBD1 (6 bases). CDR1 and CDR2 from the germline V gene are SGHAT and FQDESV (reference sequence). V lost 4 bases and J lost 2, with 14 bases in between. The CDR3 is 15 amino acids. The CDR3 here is CASSSHWTVQETQYF. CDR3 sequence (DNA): TGTGCCAGCAGCTCTCATTGGACAGTTCAAGAGACCCAGTACTTC.

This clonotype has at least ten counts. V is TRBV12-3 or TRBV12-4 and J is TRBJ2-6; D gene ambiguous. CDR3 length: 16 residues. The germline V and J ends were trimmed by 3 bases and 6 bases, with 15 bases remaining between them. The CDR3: CASSFGSMNTANVLTF. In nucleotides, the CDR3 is TGTGCCAGCAGTTTTGGAAGTATGAACACGGCCAACGTCCTGACTTTC.

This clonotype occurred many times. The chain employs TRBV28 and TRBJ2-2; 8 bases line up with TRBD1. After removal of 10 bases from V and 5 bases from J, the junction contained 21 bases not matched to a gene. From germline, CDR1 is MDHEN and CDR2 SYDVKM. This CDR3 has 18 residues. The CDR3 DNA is TGTGCCATCCCCCAGACCAACGAACAGGGGGATGAGACCGGGGAGCTGTTTTTT. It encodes CAIPQTNEQGDETGELFF.

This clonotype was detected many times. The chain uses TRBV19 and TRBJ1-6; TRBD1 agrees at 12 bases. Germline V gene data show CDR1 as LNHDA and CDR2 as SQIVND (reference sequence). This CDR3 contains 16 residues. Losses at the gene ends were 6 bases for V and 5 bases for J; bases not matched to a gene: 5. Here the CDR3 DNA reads TGTGCCAGTAGAAATCGGGACAGGGGGCATAATTCACCCCTCCACTTT. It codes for CASRNRDRGHNSPLHF.

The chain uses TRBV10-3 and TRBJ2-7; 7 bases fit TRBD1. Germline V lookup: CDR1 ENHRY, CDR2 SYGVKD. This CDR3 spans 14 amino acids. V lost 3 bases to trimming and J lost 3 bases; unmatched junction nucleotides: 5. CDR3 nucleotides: TGTGCCATCAGTGAATTGGGACAGTACTACGAGCAGTACTTC. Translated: CAISELGQYYEQYF.

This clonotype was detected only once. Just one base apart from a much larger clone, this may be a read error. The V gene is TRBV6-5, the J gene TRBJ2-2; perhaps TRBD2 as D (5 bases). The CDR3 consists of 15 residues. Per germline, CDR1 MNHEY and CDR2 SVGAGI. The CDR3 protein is CASSYSSANTGELSF. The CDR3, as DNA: TGTGCCAGCAGTTACTCGTCCGCGAACACCGGGGAGCTGTCTTTT.